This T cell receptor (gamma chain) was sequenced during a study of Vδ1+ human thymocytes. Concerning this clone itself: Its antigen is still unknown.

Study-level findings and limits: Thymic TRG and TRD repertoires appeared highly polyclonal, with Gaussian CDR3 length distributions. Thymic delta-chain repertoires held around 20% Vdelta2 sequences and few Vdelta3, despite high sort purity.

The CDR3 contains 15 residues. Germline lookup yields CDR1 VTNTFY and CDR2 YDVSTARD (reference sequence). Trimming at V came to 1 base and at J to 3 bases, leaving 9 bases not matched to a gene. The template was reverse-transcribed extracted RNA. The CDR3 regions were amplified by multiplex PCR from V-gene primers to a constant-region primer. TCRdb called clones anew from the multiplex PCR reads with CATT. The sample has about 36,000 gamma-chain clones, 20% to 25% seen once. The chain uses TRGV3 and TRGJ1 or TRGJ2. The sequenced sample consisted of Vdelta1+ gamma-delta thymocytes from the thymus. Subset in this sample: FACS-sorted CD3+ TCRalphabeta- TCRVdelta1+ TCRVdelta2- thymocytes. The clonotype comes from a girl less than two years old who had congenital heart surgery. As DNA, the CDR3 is TGTGCCACCTGGGACAGTCCGCTCCCTTATTATAAGAAACTCTTT. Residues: CATWDSPLPYYKKLF.